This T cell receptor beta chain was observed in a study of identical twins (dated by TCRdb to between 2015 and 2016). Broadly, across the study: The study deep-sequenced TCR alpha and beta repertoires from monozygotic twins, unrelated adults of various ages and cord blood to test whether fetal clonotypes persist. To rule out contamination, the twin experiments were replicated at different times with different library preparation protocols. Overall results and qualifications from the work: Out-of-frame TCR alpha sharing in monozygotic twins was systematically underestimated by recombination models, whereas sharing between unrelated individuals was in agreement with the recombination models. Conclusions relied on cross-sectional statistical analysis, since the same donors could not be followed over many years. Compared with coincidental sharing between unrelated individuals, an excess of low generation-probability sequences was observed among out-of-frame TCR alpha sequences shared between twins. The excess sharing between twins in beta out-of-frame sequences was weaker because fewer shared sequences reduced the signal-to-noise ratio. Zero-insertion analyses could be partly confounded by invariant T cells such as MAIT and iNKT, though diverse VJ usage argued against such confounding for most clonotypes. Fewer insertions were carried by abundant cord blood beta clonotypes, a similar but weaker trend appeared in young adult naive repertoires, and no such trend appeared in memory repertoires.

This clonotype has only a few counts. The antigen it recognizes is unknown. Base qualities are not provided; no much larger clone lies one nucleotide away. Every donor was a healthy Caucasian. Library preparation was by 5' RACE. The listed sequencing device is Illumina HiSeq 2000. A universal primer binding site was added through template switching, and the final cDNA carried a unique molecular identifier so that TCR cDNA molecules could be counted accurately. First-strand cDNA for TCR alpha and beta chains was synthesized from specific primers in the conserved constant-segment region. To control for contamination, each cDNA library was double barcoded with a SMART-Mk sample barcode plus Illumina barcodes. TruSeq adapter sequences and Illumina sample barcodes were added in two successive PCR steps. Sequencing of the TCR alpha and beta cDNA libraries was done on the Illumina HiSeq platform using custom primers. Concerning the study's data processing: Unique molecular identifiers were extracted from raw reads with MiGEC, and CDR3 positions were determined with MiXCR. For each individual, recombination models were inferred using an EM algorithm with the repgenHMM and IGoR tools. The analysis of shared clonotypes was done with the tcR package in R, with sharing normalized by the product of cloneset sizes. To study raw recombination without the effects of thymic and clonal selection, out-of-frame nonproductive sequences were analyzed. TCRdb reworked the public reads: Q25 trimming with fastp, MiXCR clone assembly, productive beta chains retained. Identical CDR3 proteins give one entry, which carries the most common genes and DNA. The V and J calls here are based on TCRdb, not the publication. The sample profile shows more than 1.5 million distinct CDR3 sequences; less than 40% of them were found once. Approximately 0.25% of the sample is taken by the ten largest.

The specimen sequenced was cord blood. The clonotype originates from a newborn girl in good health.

The DNA sequence is TGTGCCAGCAGTTTAAGCCCAGGGGGGCCCAACACTGAAGCTTTCTTT. It translates as CASSLSPGGPNTEAFF. The receptor chain draws on TRBV28 and TRBJ1-1, and TRBD1 matches 7 of the central bases. After removal of 2 bases from V and 2 bases from J, the junction retains 8 bases not matched to a gene. CDR1 and CDR2 are read off the germline V gene as MDHEN and SYDVKM. The CDR3 spans 16 residues, from the cysteine through the phenylalanine. Only CDR3 DNA remains: 48 bases, in frame from the first base. The CDR3 plus the reference TRBV28 and TRBJ1-1 genes for the other parts give the full variable domain: DVKVTQSSRYLVKRTGEKVFLECVQDMDHENMFWYRQDPGLGLRLIYFSYDVKMKEKGDIPEGYSVSREKKERFSLILESASTNQTSMYLCASSLSPGGPNTEAFFGQGTRLTVV.